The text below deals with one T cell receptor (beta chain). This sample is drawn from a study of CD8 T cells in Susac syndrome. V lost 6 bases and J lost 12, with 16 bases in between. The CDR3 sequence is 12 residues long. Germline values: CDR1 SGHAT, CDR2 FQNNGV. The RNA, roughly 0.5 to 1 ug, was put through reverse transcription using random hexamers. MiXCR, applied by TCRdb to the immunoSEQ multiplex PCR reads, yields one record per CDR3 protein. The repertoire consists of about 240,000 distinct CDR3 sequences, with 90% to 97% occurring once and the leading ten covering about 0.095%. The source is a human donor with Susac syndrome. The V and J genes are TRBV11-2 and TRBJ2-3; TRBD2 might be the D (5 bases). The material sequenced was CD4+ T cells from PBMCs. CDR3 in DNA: TGTGCCAGCAGATCACCCGGGCTAGCTCAGTATTTT. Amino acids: CASRSPGLAQYF.